The 12 T cell receptor beta chains below all came from one sample that was sequenced in a study of beta chain features in type 1 diabetes. Expressed TCRB transcripts were sequenced after all isolated RNA was converted to cDNA. The data were produced by immunoSEQ multiplex PCR, yet TCRdb's version contains in-frame clones alone and is incomplete. The profile shows 120,000 to 150,000 clones, about 9.4% of them singletons. Sequencing was carried out using naive CD4+ T cells from blood. Receptors originate from a man between 18 and 35 years old in good health.

This clone was observed a single time. This chain connects TRBV19 to TRBJ1-2; D unclear. Germline CDR1 LNHDA, CDR2 SQIVND (reference sequence). The CDR3 is 13 residues long. With 3 bases removed from V and 6 bases from J, the gap between germline ends came to 11 bases. The chain's CDR3 is CASSMALEDGYTF. In DNA form, the CDR3 reads TGTGCCAGTAGTATGGCATTGGAGGATGGCTACACCTTC.

This clone was seen a handful of times. The V and J genes are TRBV4-1 and TRBJ2-7, with 8 bases lining up with TRBD2. J gave up 2 bases and V 4 bases, and 13 bases lay outside the gene matches. Germline V lookup: CDR1 MGHRA, CDR2 YSYEKL. The CDR3 runs 17 residues. CDR3 bases: TGCGCCAGCAGCCGAGGGGCGGGGGGTCGCCGACCCTACGAGCAGTACTTC. It translates to CASSRGAGGRRPYEQYF.

This sequence joins TRBV7-2 and TRBJ1-1, with unresolved D. The ends were cut back, 1 base at V and 11 bases at J, with 11 bases in the middle. The CDR3 is 12 residues long. Germline CDR1 reads SGHTA; CDR2 reads FQGNSA. CDR3: CASSLDLGAAFF. The CDR3 nucleotides are TGTGCCAGCAGCTTAGACCTGGGCGCCGCTTTCTTT.

This clone has only a few counts. V gene TRBV9 combines with J gene TRBJ2-1; 9 positions match TRBD2. The CDR3 length is 17 residues. V dropped 1 base and J dropped 1; count of bases not matched to a gene: 6. Looked up from germline, CDR1 is SGDLS and CDR2 is YYNGEE. The CDR3 nucleotides are TGTGCCAGCAGCGTATTAGGCGGGGGGGCGTCCTACAATGAGCAGTTCTTC. As protein: CASSVLGGGASYNEQFF.

This chain uses TRBV5-4 with TRBJ2-7, with 7 bases fitting TRBD2. Germline CDR1 SGHNT, CDR2 YYREEE (reference sequence). This CDR3 has 13 amino acids. The ends lost 7 bases at V and 3 bases at J; junction bases unmatched: 7. CDR3 sequence reads: CASQSGDLYEQYF. The CDR3 DNA reads as TGTGCCAGCCAAAGCGGGGATCTCTACGAGCAGTACTTC.

This clone has just a few counts. The chain links TRBV19 to TRBJ2-2; the match to TRBD2 covers 14 bases. V shed 7 bases and J 6 bases; nucleotides not matched to a gene: 1. CDR1 LNHDA and CDR2 SQIVND come from the germline V gene (reference sequence). CDR3 length equals 14 residues. Here the CDR3 DNA reads TGTGCCAGTAAGACTAGCGGGGGGGCCGGGGAGCTGTTTTTT. It specifies CASKTSGGAGELFF.

V and J are TRBV6-6 and TRBJ2-7; 8 bases match TRBD1. Germline V gene data show CDR1 as MNHNY and CDR2 as SVGAGI (reference sequence). This CDR3 spans 15 amino acids. The J segment lost 4 bases and the V segment lost 4 bases, leaving 9 bases of the junction unmatched. CDR3 sequence reads: CASSSYLGQDYEQYF. Here the CDR3 DNA reads TGTGCCAGCAGTTCCTACTTGGGACAGGATTACGAGCAGTACTTC.

In its sample, this clone was seen many times. The chain couples TRBV19 to TRBJ1-5; D not certain. CDR1 is LNHDA and CDR2 is SQIVND in the germline V gene (reference sequence). The CDR3 length is 13 residues. Between the trimmed V and J ends, which lost 5 bases and 2 bases, there was a span of 7 bases. CDR3 loop: CASSRSGNQPQHF. The CDR3, as DNA: TGTGCCAGTAGTCGGTCGGGCAATCAGCCCCAGCATTTT.

The chain employs TRBV18 and TRBJ2-7, with 11 bases lining up with TRBD2. Trimming removed 0 bases from V and 5 bases from J; junction bases left unmatched: 6. The CDR3 runs 16 residues. Germline loops: CDR1 KGHSH, CDR2 LQKENI. The CDR3 is CASSPPSGGAVDEQYF. The CDR3 coding sequence is TGTGCCAGCTCACCACCTAGCGGGGGGGCCGTGGACGAGCAGTACTTC.

V usage is TRBV9 and J usage is TRBJ1-4; TRBD1 matches at 7 bases. V dropped 3 bases and J dropped 6; count of bases not matched to a gene: 8. Germline CDR1 is SGDLS and CDR2 is YYNGEE. The CDR3 is 15 residues long. In nucleotides, the CDR3 is TGTGCCAGCAGCGGCCGACAGGGCTTTGATGAAAAACTGTTTTTT. Translating gives CASSGRQGFDEKLFF.

This clone was counted a few times. This chain uses TRBV18 with TRBJ2-1; TRBD1 matches 10 bases. V dropped 3 bases and J dropped 5; count of bases not matched to a gene: 4. The CDR3 sequence is 15 residues long. Germline V gene data show CDR1 as KGHSH and CDR2 as LQKENI. In DNA form, the CDR3 reads TGTGCCAGCTCACCGGGACAGGGGTACAACAATGAGCAGTTCTTC. Its translation is CASSPGQGYNNEQFF.

V usage is TRBV19 and J usage is TRBJ2-1; 7 bases line up with TRBD2. The germline CDR1 and CDR2 sequences are LNHDA and SQIVND (reference sequence). After removal of 4 bases from V and 7 bases from J, the junction contained 1 base not matched to a gene. The CDR3 consists of 12 residues. CDR3 sequence: CASSTGGNEQFF. The CDR3 DNA follows: TGTGCCAGTAGTACGGGGGGTAATGAGCAGTTCTTC.